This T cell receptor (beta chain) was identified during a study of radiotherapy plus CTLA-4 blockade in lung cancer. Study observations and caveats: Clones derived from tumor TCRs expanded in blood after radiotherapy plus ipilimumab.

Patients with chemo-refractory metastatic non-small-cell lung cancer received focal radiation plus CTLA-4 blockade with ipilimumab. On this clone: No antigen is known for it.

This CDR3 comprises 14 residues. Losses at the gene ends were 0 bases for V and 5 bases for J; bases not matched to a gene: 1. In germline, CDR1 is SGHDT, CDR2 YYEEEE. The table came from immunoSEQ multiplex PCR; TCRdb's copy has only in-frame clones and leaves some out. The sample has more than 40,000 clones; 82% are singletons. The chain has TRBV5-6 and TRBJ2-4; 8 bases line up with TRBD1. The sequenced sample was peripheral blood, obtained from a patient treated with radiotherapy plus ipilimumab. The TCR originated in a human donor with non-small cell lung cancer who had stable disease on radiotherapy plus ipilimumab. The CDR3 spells CASSLGQGQNIQYF. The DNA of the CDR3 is TGTGCCAGCAGCTTGGGACAGGGGCAAAACATTCAGTACTTC. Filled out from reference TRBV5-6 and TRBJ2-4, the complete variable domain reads DAGVTQSPTHLIKTRGQQVTLRCSPKSGHDTVSWYQQALGQGPQFIFQYYEEEERQRGNFPDRFSGHQFPNYSSELNVNALLLGDSALYLCASSLGQGQNIQYFGAGTRLSVL.